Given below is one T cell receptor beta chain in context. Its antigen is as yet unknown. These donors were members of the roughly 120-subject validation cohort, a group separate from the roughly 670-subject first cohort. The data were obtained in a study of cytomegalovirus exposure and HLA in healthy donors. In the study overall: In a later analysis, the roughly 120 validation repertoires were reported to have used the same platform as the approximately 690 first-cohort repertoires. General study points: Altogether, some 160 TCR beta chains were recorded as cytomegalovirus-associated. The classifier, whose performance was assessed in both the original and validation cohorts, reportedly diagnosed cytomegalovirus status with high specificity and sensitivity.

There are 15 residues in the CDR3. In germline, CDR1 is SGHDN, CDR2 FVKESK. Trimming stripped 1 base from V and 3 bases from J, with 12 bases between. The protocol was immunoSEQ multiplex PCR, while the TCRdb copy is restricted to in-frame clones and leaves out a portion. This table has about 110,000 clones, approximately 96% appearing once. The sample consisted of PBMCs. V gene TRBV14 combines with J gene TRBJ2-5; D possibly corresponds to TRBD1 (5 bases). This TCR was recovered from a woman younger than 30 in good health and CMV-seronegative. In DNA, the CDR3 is TGTGCCAGCAGCCAAGTCACAGGCAGAGAAGAGACCCAGTACTTC. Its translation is CASSQVTGREETQYF.